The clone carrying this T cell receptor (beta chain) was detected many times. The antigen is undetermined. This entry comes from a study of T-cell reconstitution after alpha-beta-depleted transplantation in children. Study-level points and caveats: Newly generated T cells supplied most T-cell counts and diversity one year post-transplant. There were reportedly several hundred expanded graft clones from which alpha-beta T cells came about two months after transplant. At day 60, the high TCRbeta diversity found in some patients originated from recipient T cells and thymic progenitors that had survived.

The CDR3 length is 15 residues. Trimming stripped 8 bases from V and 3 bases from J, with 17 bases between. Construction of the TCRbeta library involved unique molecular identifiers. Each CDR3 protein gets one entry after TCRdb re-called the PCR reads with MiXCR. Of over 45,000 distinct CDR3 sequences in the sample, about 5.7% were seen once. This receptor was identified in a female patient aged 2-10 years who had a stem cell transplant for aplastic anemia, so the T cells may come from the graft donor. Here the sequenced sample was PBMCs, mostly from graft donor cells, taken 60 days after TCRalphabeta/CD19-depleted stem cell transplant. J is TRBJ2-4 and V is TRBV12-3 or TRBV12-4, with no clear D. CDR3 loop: CASGRDSGGKNIQYF. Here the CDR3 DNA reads TGTGCCAGCGGTAGGGATTCGGGTGGCAAAAACATTCAGTACTTC.